The 11 T cell receptor beta chains given below trace back to one sample, sequenced in a study of shared clonotypes between healthy human individuals. Sequencing was performed with immunoSEQ multiplex PCR; in TCRdb, only in-frame clones are kept and a portion is missing. The sample carries some 1.1 million clones, about 72% recorded once. Sequencing was carried out using memory CD4+ T cells from PBMCs. The sample's subset: CD45RA-negative fraction. These receptors originate from a man aged 18 to 29 in good health. Some clones in this sample may be carry-over from other donors' samples.

The V and J genes are TRBV30 and TRBJ2-7; the match to TRBD1 covers 9 bases. Germline CDR1 is GTSNPN and CDR2 is SVGIG (reference sequence). J was trimmed by 4 bases and V by 4 bases; bases with no gene match: 11. CDR3 length: 15 residues. The CDR3 bases are TGTGCCTGGACCGCTCCGGGACAGGGTAGATACGAGCAGTACTTC. It is translated as CAWTAPGQGRYEQYF.

This chain uses TRBV6-1 with TRBJ2-3, with 7 positions matching TRBD1. The J segment lost 9 bases and the V segment lost 1 base, leaving 1 base of the junction unmatched. The germline CDR1 and CDR2 sequences are MNHNS and SASEGT. This CDR3 contains 12 residues. Written as DNA, the CDR3 is TGTGCCAGCAGTGAAGGACAGGGCACGCAGTATTTT. As protein: CASSEGQGTQYF.

The chain is built from TRBV28 and TRBJ2-3, with 7 bases that match TRBD2. The V gene's germline CDR1 is MDHEN and CDR2 SYDVKM. The CDR3 runs to 10 residues. The J segment lost 11 bases and the V segment lost 8 bases, leaving 4 bases of the junction unmatched. The CDR3, as DNA: TGTGCCAGCTCCGGCGGGAGGCAGTATTTT. Its protein is CASSGGRQYF.

V gene TRBV6-1 combines with J gene TRBJ1-4, with D possibly being TRBD1 (5 bases). Germline CDR1 MNHNS, CDR2 SASEGT. V lost 5 bases to trimming and J lost 4 bases, with 11 bases between them. CDR3 size: 14 residues. The CDR3 spells CASSPRGGNEKLFF. The CDR3 DNA reads TGTGCCAGCAGTCCCCGGGGGGGTAATGAAAAACTGTTTTTT.

This chain connects TRBV27 to TRBJ2-1, with 8 bases aligning to TRBD2. Germline V gene lookup returns CDR1 MNHEY and CDR2 SMNVEV (reference sequence). The V and J ends lost 5 bases and 7 bases, in that order; junction bases with no gene match: 10. The CDR3 has 15 residues. CDR3 protein: CASSSGRVIGNEQFF. The CDR3 bases are TGTGCCAGCAGTAGCGGGAGAGTTATCGGGAATGAGCAGTTCTTC.

The J gene is TRBJ2-3, the V gene TRBV7-2, with 7 nucleotides matching TRBD1. V lost 2 bases and J lost 4; bases outside the gene matches: 9. The germline V gene has CDR1 SGHTA and CDR2 FQGNSA. The CDR3 consists of 16 residues. The CDR3 reads CASSLRTGNAADTQYF. For the CDR3, the DNA is TGTGCCAGCAGCTTACGGACAGGTAATGCCGCAGATACGCAGTATTTT.

The sample holds a few counts of this clone. J is TRBJ2-5 and V is TRBV10-3, with D perhaps assigned TRBD1 or TRBD2 (5 bases each). This CDR3 spans 15 amino acids. CDR1 and CDR2 (germline): ENHRY, SYGVKD. Trimming pared 3 bases from V and 5 bases from J, leaving 16 bases between. Here the CDR3 DNA reads TGTGCCATCAGTGAACCGGGACGGGCTAGCGAGACCCAGTACTTC. Translated: CAISEPGRASETQYF.

This clone has a handful of counts. The chain links TRBV5-1 to TRBJ1-2, with D perhaps matching TRBD1 (6 bases). V shed 5 bases and J shed 8 bases, with 22 bases lying between them. Per the germline V gene, CDR1 is SGHRS and CDR2 is YFSETQ. The CDR3 contains 15 residues. The CDR3 here is CASSPPGAGVYGYTF. CDR3 nucleotides: TGCGCCAGCAGTCCGCCGGGCGCAGGGGTTTACGGCTACACCTTC. Based on the CDR3 plus reference TRBV5-1 and TRBJ1-2, the full variable domain is KAGVTQTPRYLIKTRGQQVTLSCSPISGHRSVSWYQQTPGQGLQFLFEYFSETQRNKGNFPGRFSGRQFSNSRSEMNVSTLELGDSALYLCASSPPGAGVYGYTFGSGTRLTVV.

The V and J genes are TRBV27 and TRBJ2-5; perhaps TRBD2 as D (6 bases). This CDR3 contains 15 residues. Looked up from germline, CDR1 is MNHEY and CDR2 is SMNVEV (reference sequence). The V and J ends lost 2 bases and 8 bases respectively, with 18 bases between them. CDR3 nucleotides: TGTGCCAGCAGTTTAGGAGGGGAATCAAAGAGAACCCAGTACTTC. Translated, it gives CASSLGGESKRTQYF.

The chain couples TRBV5-1 to TRBJ1-4, with 7 positions matching TRBD1. V shed 2 bases, J shed 4 bases, and the junction held 5 bases outside the gene matches. CDR1 and CDR2 from the germline V gene are SGHRS and YFSETQ. The CDR3 extends over 15 amino acids. The CDR3, as DNA: TGCGCCAGCAGCTTAGGGACAGCTGGTAATGAAAAACTGTTTTTT. It encodes CASSLGTAGNEKLFF.

Only one count was recorded for this clone. The chain uses TRBV5-6 and TRBJ1-1, with D possibly matching TRBD1 (5 bases). The V end was cut by 1 base, the J end by 4 bases, with 11 bases between. Germline V lookup: CDR1 SGHDT, CDR2 YYEEEE. This CDR3 is built from 14 residues. CDR3 sequence (DNA): TGTGCCAGCAGCTTGTATAGGGGCGGCACTGAAGCTTTCTTT. Encoded protein: CASSLYRGGTEAFF.